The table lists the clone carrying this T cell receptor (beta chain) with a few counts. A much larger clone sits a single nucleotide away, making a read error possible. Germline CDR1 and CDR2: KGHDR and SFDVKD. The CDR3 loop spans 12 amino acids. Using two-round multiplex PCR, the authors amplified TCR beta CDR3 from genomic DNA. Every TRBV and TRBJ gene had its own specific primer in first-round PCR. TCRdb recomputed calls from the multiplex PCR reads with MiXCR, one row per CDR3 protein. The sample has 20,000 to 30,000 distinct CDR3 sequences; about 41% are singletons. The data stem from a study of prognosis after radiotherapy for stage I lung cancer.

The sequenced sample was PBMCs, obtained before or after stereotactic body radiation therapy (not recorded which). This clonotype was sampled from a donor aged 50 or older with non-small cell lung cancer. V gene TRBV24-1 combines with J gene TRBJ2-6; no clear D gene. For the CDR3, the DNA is TGTGCCACCAGCTCTGGGTCCAACGTCCTGACTTTC. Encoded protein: CATSSGSNVLTF.